These 14 T cell receptor beta chains share one sample of origin, sequenced in a study of blood T cell repertoires in COVID-19. Data came from immunoSEQ multiplex PCR; TCRdb stores just in-frame clones and leaves some out. Among roughly 81,000 clones, over 75% were seen once, and the ten largest hold less than 15%. Sample: peripheral blood. These receptor sequences come from a man in his sixties or seventies with active or convalescent COVID-19.

Only one count was recorded for this clone. J is TRBJ1-1 and V is TRBV27; the match to TRBD1 covers 7 bases. With V trimmed by 2 bases and J by 2 bases, 17 bases remained unmatched. Germline CDR1 is MNHEY and CDR2 is SMNVEV (reference sequence). The CDR3 runs to 19 residues. For the CDR3, the DNA is TGTGCCAGCAGTTTAAGAGGGCCCGCGGGGGGACAGCGTAACACTGAAGCTTTCTTT. Translating it yields CASSLRGPAGGQRNTEAFF.

This chain uses TRBV27 with TRBJ2-7; D not resolved. V lost 0 bases, J lost 6 bases, and 12 bases lay in between. This CDR3 is 14 amino acids long. Germline values: CDR1 MNHEY, CDR2 SMNVEV (reference sequence). The CDR3 sequence is CASSLSGNSFEQYF. The CDR3 coding sequence is TGTGCCAGCAGTTTATCGGGTAACAGTTTCGAGCAGTACTTC.

This chain joins TRBV5-1 and TRBJ2-7, with a possible D match to TRBD1 (6 bases). V lost 5 bases, J lost 3 bases, and 15 bases lay in between. CDR1 is SGHRS, CDR2 YFSETQ, per germline. The CDR3 length is 14 residues. CDR3 in amino acids: CASRGATSLYEQYF. The CDR3 DNA reads TGCGCCAGCAGGGGGGCTACCTCCCTCTACGAGCAGTACTTC.

The V gene is TRBV24-1, the J gene TRBJ1-2; the D gene is possibly TRBD1 (6 bases). Germline V CDR1 and CDR2: KGHDR, SFDVKD. Trimming took off 2 bases at V and 4 bases at J, with 10 bases between the two ends. This CDR3 has 14 amino acids. The CDR3 bases are TGTGCCACCAGTGATTGGTCACAGGGCTATGGCTACACCTTC. Its protein is CATSDWSQGYGYTF.

DNA for the CDR3: TGTGCCACCAGCAGAGAAGACAGGGCCTACGAGCAGTACTTC. Translating it yields CATSREDRAYEQYF. The chain carries TRBV15 and TRBJ2-7; 7 bases align to TRBD1. The CDR3 is 14 residues long. The ends lost 0 bases at V and 2 bases at J; junction bases unmatched: 1. CDR1 LNHNV and CDR2 YYDKDF come from the germline V gene (reference sequence).

The chain combines TRBV5-1 with TRBJ1-1, with TRBD1 matching 7 bases. This CDR3 has 13 amino acids. Germline-derived CDR1 and CDR2 are SGHRS and YFSETQ. J lost 7 bases, V lost 1 base, and 4 bases had no gene match. CDR3 sequence: CASSLQGDIEAFF. The CDR3 DNA is TGCGCCAGCAGCTTGCAGGGGGATATTGAAGCTTTCTTT.

This sequence joins TRBV5-1 and TRBJ2-7, with TRBD1 matching over 12 bases. From germline, CDR1 is SGHRS and CDR2 YFSETQ. V was pared by 3 bases and J by 6 bases, with 10 bases of the junction left unmatched. The CDR3 totals 16 residues. This chain's CDR3 is CASSWGRDRGRGEQYF. The CDR3 nucleotides read TGCGCCAGCAGCTGGGGCCGGGACAGGGGGCGCGGCGAGCAGTACTTC.

The chain employs TRBV7-2 and TRBJ2-2, with D unresolved. The CDR3 contains 13 residues. CDR1 SGHTA and CDR2 FQGNSA come from the germline V gene. Trimming cost V 5 bases and J 7 bases, with 11 bases left between them. Here the CDR3 DNA reads TGTGCCAGCAGCCCCTGGCCGGGCGGGGAGCTGTTTTTT. This encodes CASSPWPGGELFF.

The rearrangement joins TRBV6-5 to TRBJ1-1; no clear D gene. Looked up from germline, CDR1 is MNHEY and CDR2 is SVGAGI. Trimming cost V 0 bases and J 7 bases, with 15 bases left between them. The CDR3 has 15 amino acids. This chain's CDR3 is CASSYSRAGLVEAFF. The CDR3 nucleotides read TGTGCCAGCAGTTACTCGAGGGCAGGTCTAGTTGAAGCTTTCTTT.

The chain recombines TRBV1 with TRBJ1-5. TRBV1 is labeled a pseudogene. The CDR3 has 18 amino acids. The CDR3 here is CTSSQTGATGGYNQPQHF. The CDR3 region has the DNA TGCACCAGCAGCCAAACCGGGGCAACGGGGGGGTACAATCAGCCCCAGCATTTT.

This clone was seen just once. The sample carries other DNA sequences with the same CDR3. This rearrangement joins TRBV2 to TRBJ1-2, with D hard to call. The CDR3 sequence is 13 residues long. With 0 bases removed from V and 7 bases from J, the gap between germline ends came to 9 bases. CDR1 is SNHLY, CDR2 FYNNEI, per germline. The CDR3 DNA is TGTGCCAGCAGTGAAGCGGCGGGAGGTGGCTACACCTTC. It yields the protein CASSEAAGGGYTF.

This clone has only a few counts. The rearrangement uses TRBV6-2 or TRBV6-3 and TRBJ1-5; D gene unclear. This CDR3 is built from 17 residues. Trimming removed 2 bases at V and 0 bases at J, with 14 bases between. In germline, CDR1 is MNHEY, CDR2 SVGEGT. Here the CDR3 reads CASSYLLLRNSNQPQHF. The CDR3 bases are TGTGCCAGCAGTTACCTCCTCCTGAGGAATAGCAATCAGCCCCAGCATTTT.

This clone was counted a few times. This sequence joins TRBV7-9 and TRBJ2-5; no clear D. V dropped 5 bases and J dropped 4 bases, with 8 bases sitting between them. Looked up from germline, CDR1 is SEHNR and CDR2 is FQNEAQ (reference sequence). The length of the CDR3 is 12 residues. The CDR3 spells CASSALGETQYF. CDR3 sequence (DNA): TGTGCCAGCAGCGCCCTCGGAGAGACCCAGTACTTC.

The chain employs TRBV5-5 and TRBJ1-5; the D gene is possibly TRBD1 (6 bases). The ends were cut back, 1 base at V and 5 bases at J, with 10 bases in the middle. Looked up from germline, CDR1 is SGHKS and CDR2 is YYEKEE (reference sequence). The length of the CDR3 is 14 residues. The CDR3 DNA follows: TGTGCCAGCAGCTTGATGGCAGGGGATCAGCCCCAGCATTTT. It yields the protein CASSLMAGDQPQHF.